Below, 24 T cell receptor beta chains from the same sample are listed, as sequenced in a study of T cell repertoires in cytomegalovirus infection. TCRdb independently ran MiXCR on the reads; one entry per CDR3 protein. The data show 490,000 or so distinct CDR3 sequences, around 10% seen once. Sequencing input: PBMCs. All receptors derive from a human donor in good health (CMV status not recorded). Some clones in this sample may be carry-over from other donors' samples.

Ten or more counts support this clonotype. The rearrangement uses TRBV6-1 and TRBJ2-7; 8 positions agree with TRBD2. J was trimmed by 1 base and V by 10 bases; bases with no gene match: 9. This CDR3 has 14 residues. The germline V gene encodes CDR1 MNHNS and CDR2 SASEGT. CDR3 in amino acids: CAIKRGGTSYEQYF. The CDR3 DNA is TGTGCCATCAAACGGGGGGGGACTTCCTACGAGCAGTACTTC.

This clonotype was counted many times. The gene calls are TRBV7-6 and TRBJ2-7, with 7 nucleotides matching TRBD1. The CDR3 runs 13 residues. Trimming removed 3 bases from V and 2 bases from J; junction bases left unmatched: 1. Looked up from germline, CDR1 is SGHVS and CDR2 is FNYEAQ. In nucleotides, the CDR3 is TGTGCCAGCAGCTTTGGACAGGCCTACGAGCAGTACTTC. It translates to CASSFGQAYEQYF.

This clonotype has more than one count but fewer than ten. The chain joins TRBV19 to TRBJ2-6, with D uncertain. This CDR3 is 16 amino acids long. V dropped 11 bases and J dropped 1 base, with 18 bases sitting between them. Germline-derived CDR1 and CDR2 are LNHDA and SQIVND (reference sequence). CDR3 coding DNA: TGTGCCTCCAAAGAGCAGCTTGGGTCTGGGGCCAACGTCCTGACTTTC. Its translation is CASKEQLGSGANVLTF.

This clonotype was detected many times. This sequence joins TRBV18 and TRBJ2-7; no clear D gene. Between the trimmed V and J ends, which lost 5 bases and 11 bases, there was a span of 13 bases. The CDR3 runs 11 residues. CDR1 is KGHSH, CDR2 LQKENI, per germline. CDR3 sequence (DNA): TGTGCCAGCTCAAATGGTTCGCGTGAGTACTTC. Translating it yields CASSNGSREYF. Filled out from reference TRBV18 and TRBJ2-7, the complete variable domain reads NAGVMQNPRHLVRRRGQEARLRCSPMKGHSHVYWYRQLPEEGLKFMVYLQKENIIDESGMPKERFSAEFPKEGPSILRIQQVVRGDSAAYFCASSNGSREYFGPGTRLTVT.

This clonotype was picked up many times. This chain connects TRBV7-3 to TRBJ2-3; D unresolved. Looked up from germline, CDR1 is SGHTA and CDR2 is FQGTGA. The CDR3 runs 15 residues. Trimming left V 2 bases short and J 2 bases short, with 11 bases between. The CDR3 protein is CASSLRGGLTDTQYF. The CDR3 DNA reads TGTGCCAGCAGCTTACGCGGCGGCCTCACAGATACGCAGTATTTT.

This clonotype was detected ten times or more. The V and J genes are TRBV7-8 and TRBJ2-5, with 8 bases aligning to TRBD2. The CDR3 length is 13 residues. Trimming at V came to 6 bases and at J to 4 bases, leaving 4 bases not matched to a gene. In germline, CDR1 is SGHVS, CDR2 FQNEAQ. The CDR3 reads CASREGLGETQYF. CDR3 in DNA: TGTGCCAGCAGGGAGGGACTAGGAGAGACCCAGTACTTC.

The V call is TRBV6-4, the J call TRBJ2-2; 7 nucleotides line up with TRBD2. The CDR3 has 19 residues. With 2 bases clipped from V and 3 bases from J, the junction kept 15 bases outside the gene matches. Germline CDR1 reads MRHNA; CDR2 reads SNTAGT. In DNA form, the CDR3 reads TGTGCCAGCAGTGACGAGGGAGTTACAGGACGGGAGGACACCGGGGAGCTGTTTTTT. Residues: CASSDEGVTGREDTGELFF.

In this sample, this clonotype turned up many times. The rearrangement joins TRBV12-3 or TRBV12-4 to TRBJ2-2; a possible D gene is TRBD1 (5 bases). V was clipped by 6 bases and J by 6 bases, with 17 bases between them. The CDR3 runs 15 residues. The chain's CDR3 is CASSVHKGRPGELFF. The DNA of the CDR3 is TGTGCCAGCAGCGTACATAAGGGGCGCCCCGGGGAGCTGTTTTTT.

This clonotype was detected ten times or more. V is TRBV5-1 and J is TRBJ1-1, with TRBD1 identical over 8 bases. Per the germline V gene, CDR1 is SGHRS and CDR2 is YFSETQ. CDR3 length equals 15 residues. V dropped 3 bases and J dropped 0; count of bases not matched to a gene: 4. The CDR3 reads CASSSETGVNTEAFF. The CDR3 DNA reads TGCGCCAGCAGCTCGGAGACAGGGGTGAACACTGAAGCTTTCTTT.

The chain links TRBV29-1 to TRBJ1-1, with D perhaps TRBD1 (5 bases). V lost 7 bases and J 4 bases, leaving 10 bases between the germline ends. The CDR3 loop spans 11 amino acids. The germline CDR1 and CDR2 sequences are SQVTM and ANQGSEA. The DNA of the CDR3 is TGCAGCGCGGGGGGGGGCACTGAAGCTTTCTTT. It yields the protein CSAGGGTEAFF. Full variable domain (rest looked up from reference TRBV29-1 and TRBJ1-1): SAVISQKPSRDICQRGTSLTIQCQVDSQVTMMFWYRQQPGQSLTLIATANQGSEATYESGFVIDKFPISRPNLTFSTLTVSNMSPEDSSIYLCSAGGGTEAFFGQGTRLTVV.

Ten or more counts support this clonotype. The rearrangement links TRBV11-1 to TRBJ1-1; D is unclear. The germline V gene has CDR1 SGHAT and CDR2 FQDESV (reference sequence). V gave up 2 bases and J gave up 0 bases, with 10 bases separating them. This CDR3 region has 15 residues. Written as DNA, the CDR3 is TGTGCCAGCAGCTTACGGCGTCAGCTGAACACTGAAGCTTTCTTT. Protein: CASSLRRQLNTEAFF.

This clonotype was seen repeatedly, ten times or more. The V and J genes are TRBV12-3 or TRBV12-4 and TRBJ1-4; D unclear. V was clipped by 2 bases and J by 3 bases, with 10 bases between them. This CDR3 comprises 15 residues. CDR3 DNA sequence: TGTGCCAGCAGTTTAAATGGTGCGGCTAATGAAAAACTGTTTTTT. Translation: CASSLNGAANEKLFF.

This clonotype was observed a few times. The chain uses TRBV5-1 and TRBJ2-2; D is undetermined. CDR3 length: 15 residues. Germline CDR1 is SGHRS and CDR2 is YFSETQ. The ends were cut back, 0 bases at V and 1 base at J, with 7 bases in the middle. The DNA for the CDR3 is TGCGCCAGCAGCTTGGATCGTCAGAACACCGGGGAGCTGTTTTTT. Protein product: CASSLDRQNTGELFF.

This clonotype was seen a few times. This sequence joins TRBV19 and TRBJ1-5, with D maybe TRBD1 (6 bases). Between the trimmed V and J ends, which lost 1 base and 3 bases, there was a span of 10 bases. Germline V gene lookup returns CDR1 LNHDA and CDR2 SQIVND (reference sequence). The CDR3 sequence is 15 residues long. The CDR3 spells CASSIGAGDNQPQHF. Written as DNA, the CDR3 is TGTGCCAGTAGTATAGGCGCAGGGGACAATCAGCCCCAGCATTTT.

This clonotype has just a few counts. Written as DNA, the CDR3 is TGCAGTGCTAGGCGAGGGGAGGACACCATATATTTT. Translation gives CSARRGEDTIYF. This chain links TRBV20-1 with TRBJ1-3; possibly TRBD1 for D (5 bases). Trimming took off 3 bases at V and 8 bases at J, with 11 bases between the two ends. The CDR3 contains 12 residues. Germline assignment: CDR1 DFQATT and CDR2 SNEGSKA (reference sequence).

The chain carries TRBV4-2 and TRBJ2-1; TRBD2 might be the D (5 bases). This CDR3 is 17 amino acids long. Germline CDR1 is LGHNA and CDR2 is YNFKEQ. V dropped 1 base and J dropped 0 bases, with 13 bases sitting between them. The CDR3 reads CASSQVQRPSSYNEQFF. The CDR3 DNA sequence: TGTGCCAGCAGCCAAGTCCAGCGGCCAAGCTCCTACAATGAGCAGTTCTTC.

This clonotype occurred many times. The V gene is TRBV20-1, the J gene TRBJ2-1, with D possibly being TRBD2 (6 bases). Germline lookup yields CDR1 DFQATT and CDR2 SNEGSKA (reference sequence). CDR3 length equals 15 residues. V lost 0 bases, J lost 7 bases, and 16 bases lay in between. The CDR3 protein is CSARDWDLGENEQFF. In nucleotides, the CDR3 is TGCAGTGCTAGAGATTGGGACTTGGGGGAAAATGAGCAGTTCTTC.

CDR3 sequence: CASSLGARDEQFF. In DNA form, the CDR3 reads TGCGCCAGCAGCTTGGGCGCCCGCGATGAGCAGTTCTTC. The rearrangement joins TRBV5-1 to TRBJ2-1; no clear D. Germline V gene lookup returns CDR1 SGHRS and CDR2 YFSETQ. The CDR3 is 13 amino acids. Trimming removed 0 bases at V and 8 bases at J, with 9 bases between.

This clonotype was observed many times. The chain joins TRBV14 to TRBJ1-5; no clear D. The CDR3 runs 13 residues. V was trimmed by 5 bases and J by 4 bases, leaving 9 bases between them. CDR1 SGHDN and CDR2 FVKESK come from the germline V gene. Here the CDR3 reads CASSSMGNQPQHF. CDR3 nucleotides: TGTGCCAGCAGCTCCATGGGGAATCAGCCCCAGCATTTT.

The gene calls are TRBV2 and TRBJ1-1; no definite D call. The germline V and J ends were trimmed by 3 bases and 2 bases, with 7 bases remaining between them. The CDR3 is 13 residues long. Germline values: CDR1 SNHLY, CDR2 FYNNEI. The CDR3, as DNA: TGTGCCAGCAGTGACAGGACTAACACTGAAGCTTTCTTT. Protein: CASSDRTNTEAFF.

This clonotype was counted at least ten times. The rearrangement uses TRBV2 and TRBJ1-5, with a tentative D call TRBD1 (5 bases). The germline V and J ends were trimmed by 7 bases and 8 bases, with 18 bases remaining between them. From germline, CDR1 is SNHLY and CDR2 FYNNEI. This CDR3 comprises 14 residues. The CDR3, as DNA: TGTGCCAGCAAGGTCCGGGACGGCCTTGAGCCCCAGCATTTT. This encodes CASKVRDGLEPQHF.

This chain links TRBV14 with TRBJ2-7; D unresolved. The germline V and J ends were trimmed by 1 base and 7 bases, with 8 bases remaining between them. This CDR3 spans 12 amino acids. Germline CDR1 and CDR2: SGHDN and FVKESK. CDR3 bases: TGTGCCAGCAGCCAAGGACCTATAGAGCAGTACTTC. Translating gives CASSQGPIEQYF.

Many counts were recorded for this clonotype. V usage is TRBV4-2 and J usage is TRBJ2-4, with D possibly being TRBD1 or TRBD2 (6 bases each). Looked up from germline, CDR1 is LGHNA and CDR2 is YNFKEQ. The CDR3 has 15 residues. Trimming stripped 4 bases from V and 2 bases from J, with 12 bases between. CDR3 amino acids: CASSPAGGTKNIQYF. In DNA form, the CDR3 reads TGTGCCAGCAGCCCCGCCGGGGGCACCAAAAACATTCAGTACTTC.

This clonotype has only a few counts. The V call is TRBV5-4, the J call TRBJ2-1; the match to TRBD2 covers 9 bases. This CDR3 is built from 16 residues. The germline gives CDR1 SGHNT, CDR2 YYREEE (reference sequence). Trimming at V came to 0 bases and at J to 7 bases, leaving 8 bases not matched to a gene. The CDR3 is CASSLGRRGGVNEQFF. CDR3 DNA: TGTGCCAGCAGCTTGGGAAGGCGGGGGGGGGTGAATGAGCAGTTCTTC.